This TCR beta chain stems from a study of blood T cells in healthy people across ages. General study results and limits: Age showed a roughly linear inverse relationship with TCR beta diversity per million T cells. It was the long-lived donors that had more naive CD4+ cells and higher diversity than aged donors.

Details on this clonotype: The antigen is undetermined.

Each donor was a healthy Caucasian individual from Russia, aged roughly 6 to 95. A second PCR of 7 to 11 cycles used a sample-barcoded 5' primer and a J-beta primer mix. TCRdb analysed the 5' RACE reads with MiXCR anew, one entry per CDR3 protein. The sample holds 700,000 or so distinct CDR3 sequences; approximately 21% are singletons and the top ten take approximately 20%. The CDR3 length is 14 residues. The germline gives CDR1 SGHTA, CDR2 FQGNSA. V shed 1 base and J shed 3 bases, with 9 bases lying between them. The receptor was isolated from a man aged 65 to 79 in good health. The chain employs TRBV7-2 and TRBJ1-1; tentatively, D is TRBD1 (5 bases). What was sequenced was blood. This chain's CDR3 is CASSLGGWDTEAFF. CDR3 in DNA: TGTGCCAGCAGCTTAGGGGGGTGGGACACTGAAGCTTTCTTT.